A selection of T cell receptor beta chains follows, all from one sample in a study of tumor-infiltrating lymphocytes in primary liver carcinoma. TCRdb re-called the multiplex PCR reads with MiXCR, one entry per CDR3 protein. This sample has 190,000 or so distinct CDR3 sequences, with approximately 65% found just once. What was sequenced was peripheral blood. The receptors were sampled from a woman aged 60-75 years with primary liver carcinoma and hepatitis B virus infection. The conserved cysteine and the conserved F or W are not part of the CDR3 here. Fields, in order: V gene, D gene, J gene, clone size, CDR3 protein. A D gene is named only where the DNA matches it firmly. Expanded clones get a size class; other rows say once, few or many, or leave the size out.

V gene: TRBV11-2; D gene: TRBD1; J gene: TRBJ1-1; clone size: -; CDR3 protein: ASSLGAGGEGCRWTDAF
V gene: TRBV11-2; D gene: TRBD2; J gene: TRBJ2-1; clone size: -; CDR3 protein: ASNMRLAGGPGDGQF
V gene: TRBV25-1; D gene: -; J gene: TRBJ2-1; clone size: -; CDR3 protein: ANSEVAGNEQF
V gene: TRBV10-1; D gene: -; J gene: TRBJ2-1; clone size: -; CDR3 protein: AISEGVSYKEQF
V gene: TRBV5-1; D gene: TRBD1; J gene: TRBJ2-1; clone size: -; CDR3 protein: ASSLTGVNEQF
V gene: TRBV12-3/TRBV12-4; D gene: TRBD1; J gene: TRBJ2-7; clone size: -; CDR3 protein: ASSSDRGQNEQY
V gene: TRBV28; D gene: -; J gene: TRBJ2-3; clone size: -; CDR3 protein: ASSSLAQQGNTQY
V gene: TRBV5-4; D gene: TRBD1; J gene: TRBJ2-7; clone size: few; CDR3 protein: ASSLPDRGHEQY
V gene: TRBV19; D gene: -; J gene: TRBJ2-5; clone size: -; CDR3 protein: ASSIGLAPDGETQY
V gene: TRBV29-1; D gene: TRBD2; J gene: TRBJ2-3; clone size: many; CDR3 protein: SVDASGILDTQY
V gene: TRBV11-2; D gene: -; J gene: TRBJ2-5; clone size: -; CDR3 protein: ASSLRWASGQETQY
V gene: TRBV11-3; D gene: -; J gene: TRBJ2-5; clone size: -; CDR3 protein: ASSRQARHTQH
V gene: TRBV28; D gene: TRBD2; J gene: TRBJ2-1; clone size: many; CDR3 protein: ASNLAGVGEQF
V gene: TRBV10-2; D gene: TRBD1; J gene: TRBJ1-2; clone size: many; CDR3 protein: ASSEMDRGTGGYT
V gene: TRBV5-1; D gene: TRBD1; J gene: TRBJ2-2; clone size: -; CDR3 protein: ASSLGQGGYTGELF
V gene: TRBV12-3/TRBV12-4; D gene: TRBD2; J gene: TRBJ2-1; clone size: few; CDR3 protein: ASSSPTSGDKEQF
V gene: TRBV29-1; D gene: -; J gene: TRBJ2-7; clone size: -; CDR3 protein: SVYLVSDYYDQY
V gene: TRBV11-2; D gene: TRBD1; J gene: TRBJ2-3; clone size: -; CDR3 protein: TSSRTGGSTDMQY
V gene: TRBV7-9; D gene: -; J gene: TRBJ2-3; clone size: many; CDR3 protein: ASSLSHSTDTQY
V gene: TRBV14; D gene: -; J gene: TRBJ2-4; clone size: -; CDR3 protein: ASSQARGSAAKNIQC
V gene: TRBV12-3/TRBV12-4; D gene: -; J gene: TRBJ2-1; clone size: -; CDR3 protein: ASSTFQGGFDNEQF
V gene: TRBV4-2; D gene: -; J gene: TRBJ2-5; clone size: once; CDR3 protein: ASSQGGRDQETQY
V gene: TRBV6-5; D gene: TRBD1; J gene: TRBJ2-7; clone size: -; CDR3 protein: ARSYSDRGAYKQY
V gene: TRBV24-1; D gene: -; J gene: TRBJ2-2; clone size: -; CDR3 protein: ATARYTGELF
V gene: TRBV6-5; D gene: TRBD1; J gene: TRBJ1-2; clone size: few; CDR3 protein: ASSYSGQGPYGYT
V gene: TRBV4-1; D gene: -; J gene: TRBJ2-3; clone size: -; CDR3 protein: ASNQVGVRTDTQY
V gene: TRBV6-1; D gene: TRBD2; J gene: TRBJ2-1; clone size: -; CDR3 protein: ASSATSGRRDNGQF
V gene: TRBV12-3/TRBV12-4; D gene: -; J gene: TRBJ2-3; clone size: many; CDR3 protein: ASSLGGRGEDTQY
V gene: TRBV5-1; D gene: TRBD2; J gene: TRBJ2-6; clone size: -; CDR3 protein: ASSLPLAGDSGANVLT
V gene: TRBV11-1; D gene: -; J gene: TRBJ2-7; clone size: many; CDR3 protein: ASSYYEQY
V gene: TRBV12-3/TRBV12-4; D gene: TRBD2; J gene: TRBJ2-2; clone size: once; CDR3 protein: ASSLGLAGTAGGELF
V gene: TRBV11-2; D gene: -; J gene: TRBJ2-7; clone size: -; CDR3 protein: ASSLKWWWRGEQY